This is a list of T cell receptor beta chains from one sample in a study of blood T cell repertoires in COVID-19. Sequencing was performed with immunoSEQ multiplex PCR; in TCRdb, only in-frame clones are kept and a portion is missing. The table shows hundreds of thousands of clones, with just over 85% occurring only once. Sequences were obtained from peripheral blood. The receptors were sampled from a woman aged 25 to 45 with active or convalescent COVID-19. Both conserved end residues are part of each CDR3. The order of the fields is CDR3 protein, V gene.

CDR3aa: CASSFYTGNTIYF
v_gene: TRBV6-2/TRBV6-3

CDR3aa: CASSEKGGLDEQYF
v_gene: TRBV2

CDR3aa: CASGDYNEQFF
v_gene: TRBV19

CDR3aa: CASSPRGVLREDSYNEQFF
v_gene: TRBV21-1

CDR3aa: CASRKTGAYEQYF
v_gene: TRBV27

CDR3aa: CNRGRGAFF
v_gene: TRBV29-1

CDR3aa: CASSLVRGGFDEQYF
v_gene: TRBV5-1

CDR3aa: CAISNVGGEKLFF
v_gene: TRBV10-3

CDR3aa: CATSDFEVRGFGTQYF
v_gene: TRBV24-1

CDR3aa: CASGGGVETQYF
v_gene: TRBV2